These 28 T cell receptor beta chains were sequenced from one sample in a study of cytomegalovirus exposure and HLA in healthy donors. 13 Jbeta primers and 60 Vbeta primers were used for the PCR. Assay used: immunoSEQ multiplex PCR; TCRdb lists only in-frame clones, some missing. The sample lists over 150,000 clones, approximately 80% occurring once. Sequencing used PBMCs. These receptors were taken from a man aged 25-40 years in good health and CMV-seropositive.

The CDR3 coding sequence is TGCAGTGCCGGGGAGAACACTGAAGCTTTCTTT. It translates to CSAGENTEAFF. The J gene is TRBJ1-1, the V gene TRBV20-1; D not certain. Germline-derived CDR1 and CDR2 are DFQATT and SNEGSKA (reference sequence). The CDR3 has 11 residues. Trimming stripped 6 bases from V and 1 base from J, with 6 bases between.

The rearrangement joins TRBV19 to TRBJ2-2; 12 nucleotides match TRBD1. The CDR3 has 18 residues. V lost 4 bases and J lost 4; bases outside the gene matches: 10. Germline CDR1 reads LNHDA; CDR2 reads SQIVND (reference sequence). CDR3 sequence (DNA): TGTGCCAGTAGTAGGGGGACAGGGGGCGAGCTTTTCACCGGGGAGCTGTTTTTT. As protein: CASSRGTGGELFTGELFF.

The chain combines TRBV28 with TRBJ2-5; D is ambiguous. CDR1 and CDR2 from the germline V gene are MDHEN and SYDVKM. The CDR3 has 14 residues. V was pared by 6 bases and J by 2 bases, with 13 bases between. The CDR3 nucleotides are TGTGCCAGCAGAGAAATAGAGGAACAAGAGACCCAGTACTTC. Translating gives CASREIEEQETQYF.

This clone was recorded a few times. The chain links TRBV9 to TRBJ2-7, with 11 nucleotides matching TRBD2. The CDR3 covers 15 residues. V trimming: 2 bases; J trimming: 3 bases; junction bases outside the gene matches: 4. The germline CDR1 and CDR2 sequences are SGDLS and YYNGEE. The CDR3 spells CASSVGLAESYEQYF. The DNA for the CDR3 is TGTGCCAGCAGCGTGGGACTAGCGGAGAGCTACGAGCAGTACTTC.

The chain uses TRBV19 and TRBJ2-3, with 9 bases aligning to TRBD2. After removal of 5 bases from V and 6 bases from J, the junction contained 6 bases not matched to a gene. The CDR3 has 14 residues. Germline values: CDR1 LNHDA, CDR2 SQIVND (reference sequence). The CDR3 DNA follows: TGTGCCAGTAGTGCTAGCGGGATCCCCGATACGCAGTATTTT. Protein: CASSASGIPDTQYF.

The V gene is TRBV29-1, the J gene TRBJ2-5; no reliable D call. Germline-derived CDR1 and CDR2 are SQVTM and ANQGSEA. The ends were cut back, 8 bases at V and 1 base at J, with 14 bases in the middle. CDR3 length: 13 residues. The CDR3 nucleotides are TGCAGCTTTTTAGATCCAACCCAAGAGACCCAGTACTTC. It translates to CSFLDPTQETQYF. The whole variable domain, remainder taken from reference TRBV29-1 and TRBJ2-5, is SAVISQKPSRDICQRGTSLTIQCQVDSQVTMMFWYRQQPGQSLTLIATANQGSEATYESGFVIDKFPISRPNLTFSTLTVSNMSPEDSSIYLCSFLDPTQETQYFGPGTRLLVL.

Only a few counts were recorded for this clone. The chain joins TRBV9 to TRBJ2-3; D unresolved. Germline CDR1 is SGDLS and CDR2 is YYNGEE. The CDR3 spans 14 residues. Trimming took off 0 bases at V and 6 bases at J, with 11 bases between the two ends. The CDR3 spells CASSVASLADTQYF. CDR3 sequence (DNA): TGTGCCAGCAGCGTAGCCTCGTTGGCCGATACGCAGTATTTT. Using reference TRBV9 and TRBJ2-3 for the parts outside the CDR3, the full variable domain is DSGVTQTPKHLITATGQRVTLRCSPRSGDLSVYWYQQSLDQGLQFLIQYYNGEERAKGNILERFSAQQFPDLHSELNLSSLELGDSALYFCASSVASLADTQYFGPGTRLTVL.

This clone was recorded only once. The V gene is TRBV4-2, the J gene TRBJ2-7; the match to TRBD2 covers 15 bases. Germline V gene lookup returns CDR1 LGHNA and CDR2 YNFKEQ. V lost 2 bases to trimming and J lost 1 base; unmatched junction nucleotides: 6. The CDR3 covers 18 residues. CDR3 in amino acids: CASSQLGLAGGSSYEQYF. CDR3 in DNA: TGTGCCAGCAGCCAATTGGGACTAGCGGGAGGCTCTTCCTACGAGCAGTACTTC.

The J gene is TRBJ2-7, the V gene TRBV5-1; 15 bases agree with TRBD2. Germline values: CDR1 SGHRS, CDR2 YFSETQ. With V trimmed by 0 bases and J by 10 bases, 5 bases remained unmatched. The CDR3 is made up of 15 amino acids. This chain's CDR3 is CASSLDGLAGGTQYF. The CDR3 coding sequence is TGCGCCAGCAGCTTGGATGGACTAGCGGGGGGGACACAGTACTTC.

The chain uses TRBV11-2 and TRBJ1-5; D is undetermined. The length of the CDR3 is 12 residues. In germline, CDR1 is SGHAT, CDR2 FQNNGV. V lost 3 bases and J lost 9, with 9 bases in between. The CDR3 nucleotides read TGTGCCAGCAGCTTTACGACGGGGCCCCAGCATTTT. It encodes CASSFTTGPQHF.

The chain joins TRBV6-1 to TRBJ2-3; 8 positions match TRBD1. The V and J ends lost 2 bases and 4 bases, in that order; junction bases with no gene match: 5. This CDR3 has 15 residues. CDR1 MNHNS and CDR2 SASEGT come from the germline V gene. The CDR3: CASSEKSGGSDTQYF. The DNA of the CDR3 is TGTGCCAGCAGTGAAAAGTCAGGGGGCTCAGATACGCAGTATTTT.

This clone was detected only once. The chain has TRBV6-6 and TRBJ1-1; 10 bases align to TRBD1. The germline V gene has CDR1 MNHNY and CDR2 SVGAGI (reference sequence). The V segment lost 0 bases and the J segment 9 bases; nucleotides outside the gene matches: 4. The CDR3 contains 14 residues. The CDR3 protein is CASSYSTTGGKAFF. The DNA of the CDR3 is TGTGCCAGCAGTTACTCAACGACAGGGGGCAAAGCTTTCTTT.

The chain carries TRBV28 and TRBJ1-6, with 7 bases aligning to TRBD1. There are 17 residues in the CDR3. The germline V gene encodes CDR1 MDHEN and CDR2 SYDVKM. Losses at the gene ends were 7 bases for V and 9 bases for J; bases not matched to a gene: 18. CDR3 protein: CASTKLSTGYQGSPLHF. CDR3 DNA sequence: TGTGCCAGCACCAAACTGTCGACAGGGTACCAGGGTTCACCCCTCCACTTT.

This clone was counted a single time. J is TRBJ2-2 and V is TRBV11-2; D gene uncertain. The CDR3 totals 11 residues. Germline V CDR1 and CDR2: SGHAT, FQNNGV. V lost 5 bases and J 6 bases, leaving 4 bases between the germline ends. The CDR3 bases are TGTGCCAGCAGCATCGCCGGGGAGCTGTTTTTT. It translates to CASSIAGELFF. Looking up the rest from reference TRBV11-2 and TRBJ2-2 gives the full variable domain: EAGVAQSPRYKIIEKRQSVAFWCNPISGHATLYWYQQILGQGPKLLIQFQNNGVVDDSQLPKDRFSAERLKGVDSTLKIQPAKLEDSAVYLCASSIAGELFFGEGSRLTVL.

The sample holds a few counts of this clone. The chain uses TRBV7-3 and TRBJ2-1; TRBD1 agrees at 7 bases. Germline V CDR1 and CDR2: SGHTA, FQGTGA. V lost 7 bases to trimming and J lost 1 base; unmatched junction nucleotides: 4. The CDR3 runs to 14 residues. The CDR3 sequence: CASTPGQSYNEQFF. The CDR3 region has the DNA TGTGCCAGCACCCCGGGACAGTCCTACAATGAGCAGTTCTTC.

This clone occurred a few times. The V call is TRBV2, the J call TRBJ2-3; 7 bases align to TRBD1. This CDR3 is 16 amino acids long. Germline trimming cut 0 bases from V and 2 bases from J; bases unmatched to any gene: 5. Germline CDR1 reads SNHLY; CDR2 reads FYNNEI. The CDR3 region is CASSEAPGGSTDTQYF. The CDR3 region has the DNA TGTGCCAGCAGTGAAGCCCCAGGGGGTTCCACAGATACGCAGTATTTT.

The chain couples TRBV7-3 to TRBJ2-7; 7 nucleotides match TRBD2. Germline V CDR1 and CDR2: SGHTA, FQGTGA. V was clipped by 0 bases and J by 1 base; unmatched bases: 6. The CDR3 consists of 16 residues. DNA for the CDR3: TGTGCCAGCAGCTTAACGGGGGGGGAAAGGTCCTACGAGCAGTACTTC. Its translation is CASSLTGGERSYEQYF.

The chain combines TRBV5-8 with TRBJ2-5, with 9 bases matching TRBD1. The CDR3 runs 15 residues. The germline V gene has CDR1 SGHTS and CDR2 YDEGEE. The junction had 4 bases not matched to a gene; V was cut back by 2 bases and J by 2 bases. This CDR3 is CASSFLGTGQETQYF. CDR3 DNA sequence: TGTGCCAGCAGCTTCCTGGGGACAGGGCAAGAGACCCAGTACTTC.

The chain recombines TRBV2 with TRBJ2-7; D not certain. From germline, CDR1 is SNHLY and CDR2 FYNNEI. This CDR3 has 14 amino acids. V dropped 5 bases and J dropped 2 bases, with 13 bases sitting between them. CDR3 protein: CASSPNSIAYEQYF. The DNA of the CDR3 is TGTGCCAGCAGTCCAAACTCAATCGCCTACGAGCAGTACTTC. The full variable domain, rest sourced from reference TRBV2 and TRBJ2-7, is EPEVTQTPSHQVTQMGQEVILRCVPISNHLYFYWYRQILGQKVEFLVSFYNNEISEKSEIFDDQFSVERPDGSNFTLKIRSTKLEDSAMYFCASSPNSIAYEQYFGPGTRLTVT.

This clone was observed a few times. The chain carries TRBV28 and TRBJ2-1, with a weak D call TRBD2 (6 bases). Germline assignment: CDR1 MDHEN and CDR2 SYDVKM. The CDR3 extends over 12 amino acids. Trimming cost V 6 bases and J 5 bases, with 8 bases left between them. The CDR3 nucleotides are TGTGCCAGCAGGCAGCGGGACAATGAGCAGTTCTTC. Translating gives CASRQRDNEQFF.

CDR3 bases: TGTGCCAGCAGTTACTCGCTAGCGGAATACGAGCAGTACTTC. Protein product: CASSYSLAEYEQYF. V usage is TRBV6-6 and J usage is TRBJ2-7; 7 bases align to TRBD2. CDR3 size: 14 residues. The germline V gene has CDR1 MNHNY and CDR2 SVGAGI (reference sequence). V lost 0 bases and J lost 4; bases outside the gene matches: 3.

The V gene is TRBV30, the J gene TRBJ2-7, with D perhaps matching TRBD1 (5 bases). The V gene's germline CDR1 is GTSNPN and CDR2 SVGIG (reference sequence). V dropped 4 bases and J dropped 3 bases, with 13 bases sitting between them. The CDR3 runs 13 residues. The CDR3 DNA is TGTGCCTGGAAAGCAGGGAACTTCTACGAGCAGTACTTC. It specifies CAWKAGNFYEQYF. Full variable domain (remainder filled in from reference TRBV30 and TRBJ2-7): SQTIHQWPATLVQPVGSPLSLECTVEGTSNPNLYWYRQAAGRGLQLLFYSVGIGQISSEVPQNLSASRPQDRQFILSSKKLLLSDSGFYLCAWKAGNFYEQYFGPGTRLTVT.

The chain joins TRBV29-1 to TRBJ2-3; 7 bases line up with TRBD2. J lost 4 bases, V lost 4 bases, and 5 bases had no gene match. The length of the CDR3 is 13 residues. Germline V gives CDR1 SQVTM, CDR2 ANQGSEA. The CDR3 coding sequence is TGCAGCGTTGGGGCGGGAGAGGCAGATACGCAGTATTTT. It specifies CSVGAGEADTQYF.

The V call is TRBV7-9, the J call TRBJ2-5; weak D call: TRBD2 (7 bases). Judging by the DNA end, TRBJ2-7 fits better; the J call may be wrong. This CDR3 spans 17 amino acids. CDR1 SEHNR and CDR2 FQNEAQ come from the germline V gene (reference sequence). The DNA of the CDR3 is TGTGCCAGCAGCCGCGGGGGAGCCAGGGGCGCAGAGTTCGAGCAGTACTTC. It is translated as CASSRGGARGAEFEQYF.

This rearrangement joins TRBV12-5 to TRBJ2-6; unclear D gene. Germline values: CDR1 LGHNT, CDR2 FRNRAP. Trimming pared 6 bases from V and 3 bases from J, leaving 9 bases between. The CDR3 totals 14 residues. The CDR3 loop is CASGPEFGANVLTF. Written as DNA, the CDR3 is TGTGCTAGTGGCCCGGAGTTTGGGGCCAACGTCCTGACTTTC. The entire variable domain, with the rest obtained from reference TRBV12-5 and TRBJ2-6, is as follows: DARVTQTPRHKVTEMGQEVTMRCQPILGHNTVFWYRQTMMQGLELLAYFRNRAPLDDSGMPKDRFSAEMPDATLATLKIQPSEPRDSAVYFCASGPEFGANVLTFGAGSRLTVL.

About this clone itself: The germline gene is not matched at one end of the junction; a read error may be the cause. The chain uses TRBV7-7 and TRBJ2-7; TRBD2 might be the D (7 bases). The CDR3 is 13 residues long. Germline CDR1 reads SSHAT; CDR2 reads FNYEAQ (reference sequence). The CDR3 DNA reads as TGTGCTAGCAGCTCGTCGAGGGGGGGCGAGCAGTACTTC. It encodes CASSSSRGGEQYF.

The chain recombines TRBV2 with TRBJ1-6; weak D call: TRBD1 (5 bases). This CDR3 contains 15 residues. With 0 bases removed from V and 8 bases from J, the gap between germline ends came to 11 bases. Looked up from germline, CDR1 is SNHLY and CDR2 is FYNNEI. CDR3 residues: CASSEARGGDSPLHF. CDR3 coding DNA: TGTGCCAGCAGTGAAGCGCGGGGGGGAGATTCACCCCTCCACTTT.

This chain joins TRBV28 and TRBJ1-2; D not certain. Germline V lookup: CDR1 MDHEN, CDR2 SYDVKM. This CDR3 contains 16 residues. Trimming took off 3 bases at V and 2 bases at J, with 16 bases between the two ends. The CDR3 nucleotides are TGTGCCAGCAGTTTCGAACAAGGAGTTCTCAACTATGGCTACACCTTC. This codes for CASSFEQGVLNYGYTF.